This entry concerns a single T cell receptor beta chain. Generated by immunoSEQ multiplex PCR, the TCRdb table keeps only in-frame clones and is missing some. The data contain approximately 110,000 clones, 70% to 85% of them singletons. This sample is part of a study of PD-L1 blockade in urothelial cancer. In the study overall: Male sex and bladder-origin urothelial cancer characterized twenty-five of the 29 patients. Samples came from 3 weeks, at the second dose, and 6 weeks into treatment.

The CDR3 length is 16 residues. V lost 3 bases to trimming and J lost 6 bases; unmatched junction nucleotides: 13. Germline V gene sequence: CDR1 MGHRA, CDR2 YSYEKL. This sequence was found in a man in his fifties with urothelial cancer. The rearrangement links TRBV4-1 to TRBJ1-2, with 7 bases matching TRBD1. The sequencing here drew on PBMCs, taken around atezolizumab (anti-PD-L1) treatment. The CDR3 DNA sequence: TGCGCCAGCAGCCATCCGGCCTCCAGGGGGAGCGATGGCTACACCTTC. Protein product: CASSHPASRGSDGYTF.